This T cell receptor (beta chain) appears in the sequencing data of a study of graft-versus-host responses after intestinal transplantation. Points on this clone: The antigen remains unidentified.

Findings of the study overall: GvH clones surfaced in recipient marrow, some emerging earlier in ileum or blood.

V lost 3 bases and J lost 5, with 10 bases in between. Per the germline V gene, CDR1 is SGHTA and CDR2 is FQGNSA. This CDR3 is built from 13 residues. TCRdb's copy holds only in-frame clones and misses some; the assay was immunoSEQ multiplex PCR. This table has over 100,000 clones, 85% to 95% appearing once. Sequencing used unstimulated CD4+ T cells sorted from spleen or lymph node cells, obtained before transplant. The receptor's source is a human donor who was the organ donor for an intestinal transplant. The chain is built from TRBV7-2 and TRBJ1-1; D remains unclear. The CDR3: CASSFRLGTEAFF. The CDR3 DNA follows: TGTGCCAGCAGCTTCCGGTTAGGGACTGAAGCTTTCTTT.